This T cell receptor (beta chain) originates from a study of cytomegalovirus exposure and HLA in healthy donors. Trimming shortened V by 6 bases and J by 8 bases, and 13 bases separated the two germline ends. Germline CDR1 SNHLY, CDR2 FYNNEI. The CDR3 sequence is 12 residues long. The study ran its PCR with 60 Vbeta and 13 Jbeta primers. Assay used: immunoSEQ multiplex PCR; TCRdb lists only in-frame clones, some missing. The profile shows tens of thousands of clones, 55% to 70% of them singletons. The rearrangement links TRBV2 to TRBJ1-2; D not resolved. The source of this sequence is a woman aged 45-60 years in good health and CMV-seropositive. Input material: PBMCs. This chain's CDR3 is CASRRDSYGYTF. Here the CDR3 DNA reads TGTGCCAGCAGGAGGGATAGTTACGGCTACACCTTC.